Shown below are 3 T cell receptor beta chains from a single sample sequenced in a study of STAT5B mutations in CD4+ large granular lymphocyte leukemia (dated by TCRdb to between 2021 and 2022). The method was the immunoSEQ multiplex PCR assay. As stored in TCRdb, this immuneACCESS dataset retains in-frame rearrangements with V and J assigned. A fraction of the clones does not appear; measured against another copy, unresolved V genes explain less than half of the discrepancy, and the remainder lacks a known reason. Across this sample there are about 23,000 clones, with about four fifths seen only once. The ten largest clones add up to more than 0.4% of the sample. Sequenced sample: CD4+ T cells from blood buffy coats. These receptors all come from a human donor in good health.

J is TRBJ1-1 and V is TRBV29-1, with 7 bases identical to TRBD1. Looked up from germline, CDR1 is SQVTM and CDR2 is ANQGSEA. V lost 1 base to trimming and J lost 4 bases; unmatched junction nucleotides: 12. This CDR3 region has 16 residues. CDR3 residues: CSVEGPGGKGGTEAFF. The CDR3 bases are TGCAGCGTTGAAGGGCCAGGGGGAAAAGGGGGCACTGAAGCTTTCTTT.

In DNA, the CDR3 is TGTGCCAGCAGCTCCCAGGGGGATTTGAGCACAGATACGCAGTATTTT. This codes for CASSSQGDLSTDTQYF. The V call is TRBV7-2, the J call TRBJ2-3; 7 bases align to TRBD1. Germline V gene data show CDR1 as SGHTA and CDR2 as FQGNSA. V gave up 4 bases and J gave up 0 bases; unmatched junction bases: 7. The CDR3 is made up of 16 amino acids.

J is TRBJ2-1 and V is TRBV10-3, with TRBD2 matching 10 bases. The CDR3 covers 16 residues. Germline V gene data show CDR1 as ENHRY and CDR2 as SYGVKD. Losses at the gene ends were 3 bases for V and 5 bases for J; bases not matched to a gene: 7. CDR3 protein: CAISDRSSGSDNEQFF. CDR3 DNA: TGTGCCATCAGTGACCGTTCTAGCGGGAGCGACAATGAGCAGTTCTTC.